A single sample is the source of the 3 T cell receptor beta chains below, sequenced in a study of spatial heterogeneity in lung cancer. The study, taken as a whole, reports: Tumors with more nonsynonymous mutations had more expanded intratumoral alpha and beta TCRs.

These receptors have no identified antigens. TCRdb recomputed calls from the 5' RACE reads with MiXCR, one row per CDR3 protein. The data hold some 97,000 distinct CDR3 sequences, with about 4.6% observed a single time. The time point was: sample taken at primary tumor resection. Material: lung tumor tissue, obtained at surgery. These receptors all stem from a male donor with early-stage non-small cell lung cancer.

In this sample, this clonotype turned up many times. The CDR3 reads CSAEKNEQFF. CDR3 in DNA: TGCAGTGCGGAAAAAAATGAGCAGTTCTTC. This sequence joins TRBV20-1 and TRBJ2-1; D not resolved. From germline, CDR1 is DFQATT and CDR2 SNEGSKA (reference sequence). The CDR3 has 10 amino acids. V was pared by 6 bases and J by 7 bases, with 7 bases between.

The gene calls are TRBV7-3 and TRBJ2-5, with D possibly matching TRBD1 (5 bases). This CDR3 is 12 amino acids long. CDR1 SGHTA and CDR2 FQGTGA come from the germline V gene. V lost 7 bases to trimming and J lost 4 bases, with 10 bases between them. CDR3 nucleotide sequence: TGTGCCAGCACCCCAAGGGGAGAGACCCAGTACTTC. This encodes CASTPRGETQYF.

The chain links TRBV20-1 to TRBJ2-1; TRBD1 agrees at 9 bases. CDR1 is DFQATT, CDR2 SNEGSKA, per germline (reference sequence). The CDR3 is made up of 15 amino acids. V lost 5 bases and J lost 0; bases outside the gene matches: 5. CDR3 region: CSARRTGASYNEQFF. DNA for the CDR3: TGCAGTGCTCGAAGGACAGGGGCCTCCTACAATGAGCAGTTCTTC.